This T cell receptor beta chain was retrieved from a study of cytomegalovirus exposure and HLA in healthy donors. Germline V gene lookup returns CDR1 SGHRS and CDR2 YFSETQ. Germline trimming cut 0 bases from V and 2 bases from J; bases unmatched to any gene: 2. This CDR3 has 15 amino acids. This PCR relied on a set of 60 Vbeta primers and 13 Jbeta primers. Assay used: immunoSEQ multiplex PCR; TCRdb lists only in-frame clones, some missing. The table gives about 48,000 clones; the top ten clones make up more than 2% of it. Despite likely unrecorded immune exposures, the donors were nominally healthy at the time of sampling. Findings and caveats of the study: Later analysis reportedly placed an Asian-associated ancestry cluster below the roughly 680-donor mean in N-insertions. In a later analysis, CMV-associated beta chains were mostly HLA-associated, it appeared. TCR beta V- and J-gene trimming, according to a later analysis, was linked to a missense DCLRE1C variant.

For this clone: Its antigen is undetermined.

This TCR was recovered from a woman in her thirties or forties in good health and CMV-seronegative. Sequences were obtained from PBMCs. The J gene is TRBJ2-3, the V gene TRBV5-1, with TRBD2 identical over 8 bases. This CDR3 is CASSLDSGVTDTQYF. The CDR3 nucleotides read TGCGCCAGCAGCTTGGATAGCGGGGTCACAGATACGCAGTATTTT.